This TCR beta chain emerged from a study of identical twins. Study results and limitations: Monozygotic twin pairs showed more out-of-frame TCR alpha sharing than models estimated. For cord blood, abundant beta clonotypes had fewer insertions, unlike memory repertoires, which showed none.

Turning to this clonotype: Its matching antigen is unknown.

The CDR3 extends over 13 amino acids. Trimming stripped 3 bases from V and 7 bases from J, with 13 bases between. Germline CDR1 and CDR2: ENHRY and SYGVKD. Template switching introduced a universal primer site, and the cDNA bore unique molecular identifiers. TCRdb re-analysed the 5' RACE reads in MiXCR, keeping a single row per CDR3 protein. The data show about 290,000 distinct CDR3 sequences, with less than 9.5% seen just once and 6% to 8.5% held by the top ten. The data also belong to a second study, concerning yellow fever vaccine responses in identical twins.

Sequenced input: CD8+ T cells sorted from blood. The V and J genes are TRBV10-3 and TRBJ2-7; no clear D. This sequence originates from a young woman in good health. DNA for the CDR3: TGTGCCATCAGTGATAATTTCCTGGGGGAGCAGTACTTC. This encodes CAISDNFLGEQYF.